These T cell receptor beta chains were read from a single sample in a study of T-cell reconstitution after alpha-beta-depleted transplantation in children. TCRdb recomputed calls from the PCR reads with MiXCR, one row per CDR3 protein. The sample lists 95,000 to 150,000 distinct CDR3 sequences, more than 20% occurring once. Sequenced material: PBMCs, mostly from graft donor cells, taken 180 days after TCRalphabeta/CD19-depleted stem cell transplant. These receptors all stem from a male patient under 10 years old who had a stem cell transplant for chronic granulomatous disease, so the T cells may come from the graft donor. The CDR3 runs from the conserved cysteine through the conserved F or W. D genes are given only for firm matches. The size entry is marked missing in some rows and otherwise reads once, few, many or a size class.

V gene: TRBV9; J gene: TRBJ2-2; D gene: -; clone size: few; CDR3 DNA: TGTGCCAGCAGCGTAGCCCCCCTACAGGGTCTCGCGAACACCGGGGAGCTGTTTTTT; CDR3 protein: CASSVAPLQGLANTGELFF
V gene: TRBV5-1; J gene: TRBJ2-1; D gene: -; clone size: few; CDR3 DNA: TGCGCCAGCAGCTTGGTTACAACCTACAATGAGCAGTTCTTC; CDR3 protein: CASSLVTTYNEQFF
V gene: TRBV4-3; J gene: TRBJ2-3; D gene: -; clone size: few; CDR3 DNA: TGCGCCAGCAGCCAAGAAGGTACAACAGATACGCAGTATTTT; CDR3 protein: CASSQEGTTDTQYF
V gene: TRBV12-3/TRBV12-4; J gene: TRBJ2-3; D gene: -; clone size: -; CDR3 DNA: TGTGCCAGCAGTTCGGACACAGATACGCAGTATTTT; CDR3 protein: CASSSDTDTQYF
V gene: TRBV20-1; J gene: TRBJ2-5; D gene: TRBD1; clone size: -; CDR3 DNA: TGCAGTGCTTGGGACAGCCGCAAGCGGGAGACCCAGTACTTC; CDR3 protein: CSAWDSRKRETQYF
V gene: TRBV28; J gene: TRBJ1-1; D gene: TRBD1; clone size: many; CDR3 DNA: TGTGCCAGCAGTTTTACGTTCCGGGACAGGGACTCTGTGAACACTGAAGCTTTCTTT; CDR3 protein: CASSFTFRDRDSVNTEAFF
V gene: TRBV18; J gene: TRBJ2-7; D gene: -; clone size: -; CDR3 DNA: TGTGCCAGCTCACCAACAGGGAACTACGAGCAGTACTTC; CDR3 protein: CASSPTGNYEQYF
V gene: TRBV20-1; J gene: TRBJ2-2; D gene: TRBD1; clone size: few; CDR3 DNA: TGCAGTGCTAGAAAAGGACAGGGACCCGGGGAGCTGTTTTTT; CDR3 protein: CSARKGQGPGELFF
V gene: TRBV10-2; J gene: TRBJ1-5; D gene: -; clone size: -; CDR3 DNA: TGCGCCAGCAGTGAGTCTTCAGGCAATCAGCCCCAGCATTTT; CDR3 protein: CASSESSGNQPQHF
V gene: TRBV12-3/TRBV12-4; J gene: TRBJ1-1; D gene: TRBD1; clone size: -; CDR3 DNA: TGTGCCAGCAGTAAGGACAGGATGTTAACTGAAGCTTTCTTT; CDR3 protein: CASSKDRMLTEAFF
V gene: TRBV15; J gene: TRBJ2-5; D gene: -; clone size: many; CDR3 DNA: TGTGCCACCAGCAGAGATACTTTCATCAATGCGGAGACCCAGTACTTC; CDR3 protein: CATSRDTFINAETQYF
V gene: TRBV28; J gene: TRBJ1-2; D gene: -; clone size: many; CDR3 DNA: TGTGCCAGCAGTTTAAGTGTCAGCTACAATGGCTACACCTTC; CDR3 protein: CASSLSVSYNGYTF
V gene: TRBV25-1; J gene: TRBJ2-3; D gene: -; clone size: few; CDR3 DNA: TGTGCCACCCGGGGGTTAGCGAGCACAGATACGCAGTATTTT; CDR3 protein: CATRGLASTDTQYF
V gene: TRBV20-1; J gene: TRBJ2-1; D gene: -; clone size: many; CDR3 DNA: TGCAGTGCTAGACTCCGCAGTCTCCCCAACAATGAGCAGTTCTTC; CDR3 protein: CSARLRSLPNNEQFF
V gene: TRBV24-1; J gene: TRBJ2-7; D gene: TRBD2; clone size: -; CDR3 DNA: TGTGCCACCAGTGCCTCCCAGCGGGGCCACGAGCAGTACTTC; CDR3 protein: CATSASQRGHEQYF
V gene: TRBV5-1; J gene: TRBJ2-4; D gene: TRBD2; clone size: -; CDR3 DNA: TGCGCCAGCAGCTTGGGTCCGGGAGGGGCCCTAGCCAAAAACAGTCAGTACTTC; CDR3 protein: CASSLGPGGALAKNSQYF
V gene: TRBV29-1; J gene: TRBJ2-1; D gene: TRBD2; clone size: few; CDR3 DNA: TGCAGCGTTAGGACTAGCGGAGTACAATACGAGCAGTTCTTC; CDR3 protein: CSVRTSGVQYEQFF
V gene: TRBV12-3/TRBV12-4; J gene: TRBJ2-7; D gene: -; clone size: few; CDR3 DNA: TGTGCCAGCAGTTTTACCGGGGAGCAGTACTTC; CDR3 protein: CASSFTGEQYF
V gene: TRBV12-3/TRBV12-4; J gene: TRBJ1-1; D gene: -; clone size: few; CDR3 DNA: TGTGCCAGCAGGGGGCCACAAAGGAGTGAAGCTTTCTTT; CDR3 protein: CASRGPQRSEAFF
V gene: TRBV20-1; J gene: TRBJ2-3; D gene: -; clone size: few; CDR3 DNA: TGCAGTGCTAGCCGACCACCCATGACGCAGTATTTT; CDR3 protein: CSASRPPMTQYF
V gene: TRBV12-3/TRBV12-4; J gene: TRBJ2-7; D gene: -; clone size: many; CDR3 DNA: TGTGCCAGCAGACCTGACAGCTACGAGCAGTACTTC; CDR3 protein: CASRPDSYEQYF
V gene: TRBV7-2; J gene: TRBJ2-4; D gene: TRBD1; clone size: -; CDR3 DNA: TGTGCCAGCAGCCCTCCGCCCGGGACAGGGTGGAACATTCAGTACTTC; CDR3 protein: CASSPPPGTGWNIQYF
V gene: TRBV28; J gene: TRBJ2-1; D gene: TRBD2; clone size: few; CDR3 DNA: TGTGCCACCCGAGCCCGACTAGCGGGAGAGCCCGGGAATGAGCAGTTCTTC; CDR3 protein: CATRARLAGEPGNEQFF
V gene: TRBV28; J gene: TRBJ2-7; D gene: -; clone size: -; CDR3 DNA: TGTGCCAGCAGGCTTTCCTACGAGCAGTACTTC; CDR3 protein: CASRLSYEQYF
V gene: TRBV7-2; J gene: TRBJ2-7; D gene: TRBD1; clone size: few; CDR3 DNA: TGTGCCAGCAGCGCGACAGGGGAGGACTTCTACGAGCAGTACTTC; CDR3 protein: CASSATGEDFYEQYF
V gene: TRBV7-9; J gene: TRBJ1-5; D gene: -; clone size: once; CDR3 DNA: TGTGCCAGCAGCCGGAACAATCAGCCCCAGCATTTT; CDR3 protein: CASSRNNQPQHF
V gene: TRBV12-3/TRBV12-4; J gene: TRBJ1-5; D gene: TRBD1; clone size: -; CDR3 DNA: TGTGCCAGCAGTGGGGACAGGGTCCAGCCCCAGCATTTT; CDR3 protein: CASSGDRVQPQHF
V gene: TRBV7-2; J gene: TRBJ1-5; D gene: -; clone size: few; CDR3 DNA: TGTGCCAGCAGCTCTATTAGTCGTAATCAGCCCCAGCATTTT; CDR3 protein: CASSSISRNQPQHF
V gene: TRBV15; J gene: TRBJ2-1; D gene: TRBD2; clone size: -; CDR3 DNA: TGTGCCACCAGCAGAGATGGCGGGCGGGGGATATACAATGAGCAGTTCTTC; CDR3 protein: CATSRDGGRGIYNEQFF
V gene: TRBV27; J gene: TRBJ2-7; D gene: TRBD1; clone size: -; CDR3 DNA: TGTGCCAGCAGTTTAGGCAGGGGGAGCTACGAGCAGTACTTC; CDR3 protein: CASSLGRGSYEQYF
V gene: TRBV12-3/TRBV12-4; J gene: TRBJ2-5; D gene: TRBD2; clone size: -; CDR3 DNA: TGTGCCAGCAAGTCTAGCGGAGACCAAGAGACCCAGTACTTC; CDR3 protein: CASKSSGDQETQYF
V gene: TRBV20-1; J gene: TRBJ2-1; D gene: -; clone size: many; CDR3 DNA: TGCAGTGCTAGAGATCTGGGCGTTGGGCAGTTCTTC; CDR3 protein: CSARDLGVGQFF
V gene: TRBV27; J gene: TRBJ2-7; D gene: -; clone size: many; CDR3 DNA: TGTGCCAGCAGTCCCTGGACAGGAGGGACCTACGAGCAGTACTTC; CDR3 protein: CASSPWTGGTYEQYF
V gene: TRBV5-1; J gene: TRBJ2-7; D gene: TRBD1; clone size: many; CDR3 DNA: TGCGCCAGCAGCGTGTCAACCGGGACAGGGGTCTACGAGCAGTACTTC; CDR3 protein: CASSVSTGTGVYEQYF
V gene: TRBV7-2; J gene: TRBJ2-7; D gene: TRBD2; clone size: once; CDR3 DNA: TGTGCCAGCAGCTTTAGCGGGGGGGCCGAACACGAGCAGTACTTC; CDR3 protein: CASSFSGGAEHEQYF
V gene: TRBV12-3/TRBV12-4; J gene: TRBJ1-6; D gene: -; clone size: -; CDR3 DNA: TGTGCCAGCAGTTTAGTCGGGGGGAGGTCACCCCTCCACTTT; CDR3 protein: CASSLVGGRSPLHF
V gene: TRBV12-3/TRBV12-4; J gene: TRBJ1-2; D gene: TRBD1; clone size: -; CDR3 DNA: TGTGCCAGCAGTCGGACAGGGGTGGGCTACACCTTC; CDR3 protein: CASSRTGVGYTF
V gene: TRBV20-1; J gene: TRBJ1-1; D gene: -; clone size: -; CDR3 DNA: TGCAGTGCTGTCAAACGCAAAGGCGGTGACAGGCCGAACACTGAAGCTTTCTTT; CDR3 protein: CSAVKRKGGDRPNTEAFF
V gene: TRBV7-6; J gene: TRBJ2-1; D gene: -; clone size: -; CDR3 DNA: TGTGCCAGCAGCCATCCCCGAACAGGGTCCTACAATGAGCAGTTCTTC; CDR3 protein: CASSHPRTGSYNEQFF
V gene: TRBV7-9; J gene: TRBJ1-1; D gene: -; clone size: -; CDR3 DNA: TGTGCCAGCAGCTTTGCGAACACTGAAGCTTTCTTT; CDR3 protein: CASSFANTEAFF